The source of this T cell receptor beta chain is a study of shared clonotypes between healthy human individuals (dated by TCRdb to the early 2020s). Regarding the complete study: A few men and a couple of women, aged 18 to 49 years, made up the cohort. Different laboratories and diverse techniques were used to prepare libraries and sequence TCR repertoires, to increase sequencing depth and limit assay-specific biases. Each donor's leukapheresis produced roughly between about 0.85 and 10 billion PBMCs. To estimate repertoire size and how much clonotypes are shared between individuals, the study performed deep sequencing of blood TCR repertoires from five healthy adults. For each donor, CD4 naive and CD4 memory were each run on three plates, CD8 naive on two plates, and CD8 memory on one plate. Broad study findings and their caveats: Sharing across several donors was observed for about 5% of naive CD4, over 3% of naive CD8, roughly 2.4% of memory CD4, and about 0.4% of memory CD8 clonotypes. Even with the large sequencing depth, rarefaction of the sorted-subset datasets indicated that sequencing was incomplete. Naive subsets generally had larger estimated clonotype richness than memory subsets did. Sampling was restricted to blood, and TCR repertoires in tissues likely differ from the TCR repertoires found in blood. Clonotypes shared by all four sorted-subset donors showed higher generation probabilities than non-shared clonotypes. Pairwise subsampling indicated that sequencing depth was expected to affect the degree of clonotype sharing among donors. Because the study included a small number of donors, the genetic and exposure-history diversity represented was limited.

The table lists this clone with a count of one. Its specific antigen is unknown. Base qualities were left out, and no much larger clone turns up one base away. TCR CDR3 regions were amplified from genomic DNA by multiplex PCR using the deep immunoSEQ assay. For each cell subset, the extracted genomic DNA was distributed evenly across all wells of several immunoSEQ 96-well plates, and each plate served as one replicate. Each replicate PCR for sorted subsets received around 200 ng genomic DNA, equal to about 30,000 T cell genomes. Purified libraries were quantified with a Qubit 3.0 fluorometer, sized on a Bioanalyzer 2100, and re-quantified with the KAPA Library Quantification kit. Every immunoSEQ 96-well plate was sequenced on a separate single-read 150-cycle Illumina NextSeq 550 flow cell. The authors' analysis ran thus. Because only junctional sequences without quality scores were contained in the immunoSEQ output, filtering matching that applied to full-length reads could not be performed. Sequences were annotated with PyIR, a Python wrapper for IgBLAST v1.9, using IMGT germline references to assign V/J genes and CDR3. Reads were filtered out if the reads had weak V/J assignments (E-value above 1e-6), no CDR3, stop codons, out-of-frame junctions, or ambiguous translated residues. V3J clonotypes were defined by identical inferred V gene, J gene, and CDR3 amino acid sequence. To compute the percentage overlap between repertoires, the number of shared unique clonotypes was divided by the size of the smaller repertoire. RTK rarefaction, the Chao1 estimator, and Recon v2.1 estimates of unobserved clonotypes were used to assess repertoire richness. For all TCRbeta clonotypes obtained by the gDNA method from several donors, generation probabilities were computed with OLGA. TCRdb holds this immuneACCESS table with in-frame rearrangements only. Some clones are missing; in checked studies, unresolved V genes explain under half, and the rest has no known cause. V and J calls plus clone size are reproduced from that table; the DNA served to infer D and trimming. Present in this sample are 2.3 million or so clones, 80% to 95% of which were seen just once. Jointly, the top ten make up 0.3% to 0.4% of the sample.

The donors were healthy, HIV-negative adults who had no recently reported acute infections or vaccinations. Every donor was a Caucasian adult residing in Nashville, Tennessee, USA. CD4+ T cells were enriched by magnetic negative selection; naive cells were then positively selected on CD45RA, and the negative fraction formed the memory subset. Blood was collected by leukapheresis, and PBMCs were isolated by Ficoll-Histopaque density gradient centrifugation and then cryopreserved in liquid nitrogen vapor phase. Analytical flow cytometry was used to check the purity and quantity of every magnetically sorted T cell population. Genomic DNA was isolated from every sorted fraction and measured by UV absorbance on a Nanodrop 2000c. The sample consisted of naive CD4+ T cells from PBMCs. The cell subset or site label, as the study defines it: CD45RA+ positively selected. The TCR sequence derives from a man between 18 and 29 years old in good health. Some clones in this sample may be carry-over from other donors' samples.

The bases read TGTGCCTGGGATCCGGCCCTCTATGGCTACACCTTC. This gives the protein CAWDPALYGYTF. The V and J segments used are TRBV30 and TRBJ1-2; no confident D gene assignment can be made. The CDR3 sequence holds 12 residues, the cysteine and phenylalanine included. Kept here is only the CDR3 DNA, which spans 36 bases and is read in frame from base 1. Trimming at the junction amounts to 5 bases on V and 4 bases on J, and the germline ends lie 11 bases apart. CDR1 and CDR2 were assigned from the germline V gene (reference sequence) as GTSNPN and SVGIG.